A selection of T cell receptor beta chains follows, all from one sample in a study of blood T cell repertoires in COVID-19. Produced via immunoSEQ multiplex PCR; TCRdb's table is partial and in-frame only. The profile shows about 86,000 clones, over 80% of them singletons. The specimen sequenced was peripheral blood. The receptors derive from a woman aged 80 or over with active or convalescent COVID-19. CDR3s include the opening cysteine and the closing phenylalanine or tryptophan.

v_call: TRBV28; cdr3_aa: CASSLRVLDEQYF
v_call: TRBV2; cdr3_aa: CASSPRQGSYNSPLHF
v_call: TRBV6-5; cdr3_aa: CATLRLAAREQYF
v_call: TRBV10-2; cdr3_aa: CASSDSGRAAYEQYF
v_call: TRBV9; cdr3_aa: CASSADMTTEAFF
v_call: TRBV6-5; cdr3_aa: CASSYTTPRQYYEQYF
v_call: TRBV5-1; cdr3_aa: CASSSLPILAGVRIDTQYF
v_call: TRBV24-1; cdr3_aa: CATSEPGSGNQPQHF
v_call: TRBV7-3; cdr3_aa: CASSPGIAYNEQFF
v_call: TRBV24-1; cdr3_aa: CATSDAGQGIYEQYF
v_call: TRBV20-1; cdr3_aa: CSASLTGAAGELFF
v_call: TRBV2; cdr3_aa: CASSIVGQGFDQPQHF
v_call: TRBV19; cdr3_aa: CASSINWTPSETQYF
v_call: TRBV10-3; cdr3_aa: CAISDPGQGNTIYF
v_call: TRBV9; cdr3_aa: CASSVESGRGNYGYTF
v_call: TRBV19; cdr3_aa: CASSSFRLRGTYNEQFF
v_call: TRBV18; cdr3_aa: CASSADRNIQYF
v_call: TRBV6-2/TRBV6-3; cdr3_aa: CASSSGGANTGELFF
v_call: TRBV6-5; cdr3_aa: CASRNRGIDGYTF
v_call: TRBV28; cdr3_aa: CASSLAGRRVSYEQYF
v_call: TRBV29-1; cdr3_aa: CSVVTGGSYEQYF
v_call: TRBV19; cdr3_aa: CASSQGLQETQYF
v_call: TRBV20-1; cdr3_aa: CSARIDYGYTF
v_call: TRBV2; cdr3_aa: CASRPGLGGPQHF
v_call: TRBV15; cdr3_aa: CATSRDQLVGTGLYGYTF
v_call: TRBV5-3; cdr3_aa: CARSLEAGASAGELFF
v_call: TRBV3-1/TRBV3-2; cdr3_aa: CASSQDLAGVETQYF
v_call: TRBV5-5; cdr3_aa: CASSFLAENTEAFF
v_call: TRBV28; cdr3_aa: CASSFPPGQRASGYTF
v_call: TRBV10-1; cdr3_aa: CASSESLAGGPHEQYF
v_call: TRBV20-1; cdr3_aa: CSASLVYSYNEQFF
v_call: TRBV7-3; cdr3_aa: CASSFLGLAGALTYNEQFF
v_call: TRBV28; cdr3_aa: CASRPHYRGLKPQHF